The 18 T cell receptor beta chains below come from one sample, sequenced in a study of T-cell memory formation after mild COVID-19. TCRdb re-derived calls from the 5' RACE reads in MiXCR, one entry per CDR3 protein. The sample records a few hundred thousand distinct CDR3 sequences, 7.5% to 10% being singletons. Material: PBMCs or a T cell subset sorted from them (not recorded which). Receptors originate from a young man who had mild COVID-19 (a few samples of this study predate the infection). Cell type and time point are not known.

The CDR3 bases are TGTGCCAGCAGCTCAACAACTTTCCGGGACAGGGTGGCCGGTGAGCAGTTCTTC. This gives the protein CASSSTTFRDRVAGEQFF. The rearrangement uses TRBV7-9 and TRBJ2-1, with 9 positions matching TRBD1. With 4 bases clipped from V and 9 bases from J, the junction kept 19 bases outside the gene matches. The CDR3 covers 18 residues. The germline CDR1 and CDR2 sequences are SEHNR and FQNEAQ (reference sequence).

This clonotype was seen more than once but under ten times. This rearrangement joins TRBV12-3 or TRBV12-4 to TRBJ2-1; D may be TRBD1 (7 bases). V lost 2 bases to trimming and J lost 3 bases, with 14 bases between them. The length of the CDR3 is 16 residues. The CDR3 DNA reads as TGTGCCAGCAGTTTATCGCGGGGACAGATCTACAATGAGCAGTTCTTC. Translated: CASSLSRGQIYNEQFF.

In this sample, this clonotype turned up a few times. The genes are TRBV5-1 and TRBJ1-1; 7 bases match TRBD1. The CDR3 extends over 15 amino acids. The V and J ends lost 4 bases and 1 base, in that order; junction bases with no gene match: 7. Looked up from germline, CDR1 is SGHRS and CDR2 is YFSETQ. The CDR3 reads CASSRTGAWNTEAFF. CDR3 DNA sequence: TGCGCCAGCAGCCGCACAGGGGCCTGGAACACTGAAGCTTTCTTT.

The V gene is TRBV7-2, the J gene TRBJ2-1; perhaps TRBD1 as D (5 bases). The CDR3 has 12 residues. The germline CDR1 and CDR2 sequences are SGHTA and FQGNSA. Trimming stripped 1 base from V and 9 bases from J, with 7 bases between. CDR3 DNA sequence: TGTGCCAGCAGCTTAGTCCAGGGTGAGCAGTTCTTC. Translation gives CASSLVQGEQFF.

This clonotype came up once. An end of the junction does not agree with germline; a read error may underlie this. The chain has TRBV5-1 and TRBJ2-5; the D is unclear. The CDR3 length is 13 residues. CDR1 and CDR2 (germline): SGHRS, YFSETQ. CDR3 DNA: TGCGCCAGCAGCGGCACTCCCCAAGAGACCCGGTACTTC. Its translation: CASSGTPQETRYF.

This clonotype was seen a few times. V and J are TRBV12-3 or TRBV12-4 and TRBJ2-7, with D perhaps matching TRBD2 (5 bases). Trimming removed 6 bases at V and 6 bases at J, with 15 bases between. This CDR3 is built from 13 residues. Written as DNA, the CDR3 is TGTGCCAGCAGACGCGGAGGATACGGCGAGCAGTACTTC. This sequence encodes CASRRGGYGEQYF.

In its sample, this clonotype was seen a few times. This chain connects TRBV4-2 to TRBJ2-3; 10 bases are shared with TRBD2. The CDR3 is 15 amino acids. Trimming cost V 7 bases and J 7 bases; bases outside gene matches: 11. In germline, CDR1 is LGHNA, CDR2 YNFKEQ. In DNA form, the CDR3 reads TGTGCCAGCACCTCAAGCGGGGGGGCAGGGAATACGCAGTATTTT. Its protein is CASTSSGGAGNTQYF.

This sequence joins TRBV20-1 and TRBJ2-5; D is undetermined. V was cut by 6 bases and J by 5 bases, with 25 bases left in between. CDR3 size: 16 residues. In germline, CDR1 is DFQATT, CDR2 SNEGSKA (reference sequence). The CDR3, as DNA: TGCAGTGCGACGCCGGTGGGGTCCTGGATAGGGGAGACCCAGTACTTC. This sequence encodes CSATPVGSWIGETQYF.

This clonotype was counted between two and nine times. The J gene is TRBJ2-5, the V gene TRBV20-1; no definite D call. CDR3 length: 12 residues. From germline, CDR1 is DFQATT and CDR2 SNEGSKA (reference sequence). Trimming took off 6 bases at V and 7 bases at J, with 15 bases between the two ends. CDR3 DNA: TGCAGTGCCTCACAAGGCGGTCGGACCCAGTACTTC. It yields the protein CSASQGGRTQYF.

A few counts support this clonotype. The V call is TRBV6-2 or TRBV6-3, the J call TRBJ2-7; 9 positions agree with TRBD1. V trimming: 2 bases; J trimming: 2 bases; junction bases outside the gene matches: 4. This CDR3 has 15 residues. Germline CDR1 reads MNHEY; CDR2 reads SVGEGT. The CDR3: CASSYETGGPYEQYF. CDR3 nucleotides: TGTGCCAGCAGTTACGAGACAGGGGGGCCCTACGAGCAGTACTTC.

The V call is TRBV5-1, the J call TRBJ2-1; D perhaps matches TRBD1 (5 bases). V lost 4 bases, J lost 7 bases, and 21 bases lay in between. Germline V CDR1 and CDR2: SGHRS, YFSETQ. The CDR3 has 16 amino acids. Here the CDR3 reads CASSEESGKLRNEQFF. The CDR3 DNA is TGCGCCAGCAGCGAAGAATCAGGGAAGCTTAGAAATGAGCAGTTCTTC. Filled out from reference TRBV5-1 and TRBJ2-1, the complete variable domain reads KAGVTQTPRYLIKTRGQQVTLSCSPISGHRSVSWYQQTPGQGLQFLFEYFSETQRNKGNFPGRFSGRQFSNSRSEMNVSTLELGDSALYLCASSEESGKLRNEQFFGPGTRLTVL.

The CDR3 nucleotides are TGCGCCAGCAGCTCGGGGCAGGGAGATTCCTATGGCTACACCTTC. It specifies CASSSGQGDSYGYTF. The chain uses TRBV5-1 and TRBJ1-2; tentatively, D is TRBD1 (5 bases). Germline V gene lookup returns CDR1 SGHRS and CDR2 YFSETQ. The ends were cut back, 3 bases at V and 4 bases at J, with 16 bases in the middle. This CDR3 has 15 amino acids.

This clonotype has just a few counts. The chain uses TRBV12-3 or TRBV12-4 and TRBJ2-1, with TRBD2 as a possible D gene (5 bases). The CDR3 length is 14 residues. Trimming removed 3 bases from V and 6 bases from J, with 12 bases in between. CDR3 coding DNA: TGTGCCAGCAGTTTCTATTTCGGGGTCAATGAGCAGTTCTTC. It specifies CASSFYFGVNEQFF.

V is TRBV9 and J is TRBJ2-7, with a tentative D call TRBD1 (6 bases). Deletions cut 3 bases from V and 5 bases from J, with 18 bases between. CDR3 size: 15 residues. The germline V gene encodes CDR1 SGDLS and CDR2 YYNGEE. Here the CDR3 reads CASSAYGTFADEQYF. The CDR3 DNA sequence: TGTGCCAGCAGCGCGTACGGGACATTTGCCGACGAGCAGTACTTC.

This clonotype occurred a few times. The CDR3 coding sequence is TGTGCCAGCAGTTTACTCCAGGCCACTGAAGCTTTCTTT. Protein sequence: CASSLLQATEAFF. This chain joins TRBV28 and TRBJ1-1, with unresolved D. The CDR3 contains 13 residues. The germline gives CDR1 MDHEN, CDR2 SYDVKM. V shed 2 bases and J shed 4 bases, with 8 bases lying between them.

Ten or more counts support this clonotype. The V gene is TRBV20-1, the J gene TRBJ2-3; 9 positions agree with TRBD2. CDR3 length: 15 residues. Trimming at V came to 1 base and at J to 5 bases, leaving 7 bases not matched to a gene. The germline V gene has CDR1 DFQATT and CDR2 SNEGSKA (reference sequence). In nucleotides, the CDR3 is TGCAGTGCTAGAGTTAGCGGGGGATTAGTAGATACGCAGTATTTT. Translated, it gives CSARVSGGLVDTQYF.

This clonotype was recorded a few times. The chain links TRBV3-1 to TRBJ2-2; no clear D gene. CDR3 size: 12 residues. The ends were cut back, 1 base at V and 7 bases at J, with 4 bases in the middle. Germline-derived CDR1 and CDR2 are LGHDT and YNNKEL (reference sequence). The CDR3, as DNA: TGTGCCAGCAGCCAAGGAGTCGGGGAGCTGTTTTTT. It translates to CASSQGVGELFF.

A few counts support this clonotype. The rearrangement links TRBV28 to TRBJ2-3, with a tentative D call TRBD2 (5 bases). CDR1 and CDR2 from the germline V gene are MDHEN and SYDVKM. Trimming took off 6 bases at V and 1 base at J, with 8 bases between the two ends. There are 13 residues in the CDR3. Written as DNA, the CDR3 is TGTGCCAGCAGGGACTCAGGCACAGATACGCAGTATTTT. It translates to CASRDSGTDTQYF.